One and the same sample provided the 9 T cell receptor beta chains below, sequenced in a study of lymphopenia after photon versus proton radiotherapy. TCRdb's table, derived via immunoSEQ multiplex PCR, lists solely in-frame clones and lacks some. This sample yields some 29,000 clones, of which about 91% are seen a single time; 50% belongs to the top ten. Here the sequenced sample was peripheral blood, taken from a patient treated with proton-based radiotherapy. Every receptor here comes from a woman in her sixties or seventies with cholangiocarcinoma. Some clones in this sample may be carry-over from other donors' samples.

The chain links TRBV7-2 to TRBJ2-7, with D perhaps being TRBD1 or TRBD2 (6 bases each). The CDR3 loop spans 15 amino acids. From germline, CDR1 is SGHTA and CDR2 FQGNSA. Trimming removed 3 bases at V and 2 bases at J, with 14 bases between. CDR3 in amino acids: CASSFGGTFTYEQYF. The CDR3 DNA reads TGTGCCAGCAGCTTCGGGGGCACTTTTACCTACGAGCAGTACTTC.

The rearrangement joins TRBV21-1 to TRBJ2-2. TRBV21-1 represents a pseudogene. This CDR3 has 18 amino acids. CDR3: CASSNGLPGPPLPGELFF. The CDR3 DNA reads TGTGCCAGCAGCAATGGGCTCCCGGGACCCCCATTACCCGGGGAGCTGTTTTTT.

The chain employs TRBV5-1 and TRBJ2-2, with 8 bases fitting TRBD1. This CDR3 is 14 amino acids long. V dropped 4 bases and J dropped 7; count of bases not matched to a gene: 6. CDR1 and CDR2 from the germline V gene are SGHRS and YFSETQ. CDR3 nucleotide sequence: TGCGCCAGCAGCCCCCAGGGGGCGAGCGGGGAGCTGTTTTTT. Protein product: CASSPQGASGELFF. Complete variable domain (other parts from reference TRBV5-1 and TRBJ2-2): KAGVTQTPRYLIKTRGQQVTLSCSPISGHRSVSWYQQTPGQGLQFLFEYFSETQRNKGNFPGRFSGRQFSNSRSEMNVSTLELGDSALYLCASSPQGASGELFFGEGSRLTVL.

This clone was observed a single time. This chain joins TRBV18 and TRBJ2-5; perhaps TRBD2 as D (6 bases). The germline gives CDR1 KGHSH, CDR2 LQKENI. There are 13 residues in the CDR3. Trimming cost V 4 bases and J 1 base, with 7 bases left between them. Here the CDR3 DNA reads TGTGCCAGCTCACGGGACTTCCAAGAGACCCAGTACTTC. Translating gives CASSRDFQETQYF.

The chain has TRBV5-5 and TRBJ1-5; D possibly corresponds to TRBD1 (6 bases). Trimming pared 4 bases from V and 5 bases from J, leaving 10 bases between. The CDR3 sequence is 13 residues long. The V gene's germline CDR1 is SGHKS and CDR2 YYEKEE (reference sequence). The CDR3 sequence: CASSPQGDQPQHF. Here the CDR3 DNA reads TGTGCCAGCAGCCCACAGGGAGATCAGCCCCAGCATTTT. Full variable domain (missing parts from reference TRBV5-5 and TRBJ1-5): DAGVTQSPTHLIKTRGQQVTLRCSPISGHKSVSWYQQVLGQGPQFIFQYYEKEERGRGNFPDRFSARQFPNYSSELNVNALLLGDSALYLCASSPQGDQPQHFGDGTRLSIL.

This sequence joins TRBV4-3 and TRBJ2-2, with 12 bases aligning to TRBD2. The junction had 11 bases not matched to a gene; V was cut back by 2 bases and J by 7 bases. The germline gives CDR1 LGHNA, CDR2 YSLEER. The CDR3 spans 18 residues. In nucleotides, the CDR3 is TGCGCCAGCAGCCAATCCGCCTTTACTAGCGGGAGGATCGGGGAGCTGTTTTTT. Translated, it gives CASSQSAFTSGRIGELFF.

This chain joins TRBV6-5 and TRBJ1-2; TRBD1 agrees at 9 bases. CDR3 length: 13 amino acids. CDR1 and CDR2 from the germline V gene are MNHEY and SVGAGI. J was trimmed by 7 bases and V by 6 bases; bases with no gene match: 6. The CDR3 loop is CASRMDRGSGYTF. DNA for the CDR3: TGTGCCAGCAGAATGGACAGGGGTAGTGGCTACACCTTC.

V is TRBV4-1 and J is TRBJ2-4, with D possibly called TRBD1 or TRBD2 (5 bases each). V lost 1 base and J 4 bases, leaving 14 bases between the germline ends. CDR1 is MGHRA and CDR2 is YSYEKL in the germline V gene. The CDR3 has 16 residues. CDR3: CASSQGTGTGKNIQYF. Here the CDR3 DNA reads TGCGCCAGCAGCCAAGGGACGGGAACAGGAAAAAACATTCAGTACTTC.

V is TRBV11-2 and J is TRBJ2-1, with 15 bases matching TRBD2. V lost 5 bases, J lost 7 bases, and 6 bases stayed unmatched. CDR3 length: 16 amino acids. The germline CDR1 and CDR2 sequences are SGHAT and FQNNGV. This CDR3 reads CASSPWTSGRGNEQFF. The CDR3 DNA sequence: TGTGCCAGCAGCCCGTGGACTAGCGGGAGGGGGAATGAGCAGTTCTTC.